The 28 T cell receptor beta chains below all came from one sample that was sequenced in a study of graft-versus-host responses after intestinal transplantation. The repertoire was sequenced with immunoSEQ multiplex PCR; TCRdb's copy has only in-frame clones and lacks some. Among under 150,000 clones listed, approximately 90% were seen once. Their antigens are not known. Sequencing was performed on unstimulated CD4+ T cells sorted from spleen or lymph node cells, taken before intestinal transplant. These receptors were obtained from a human donor who received an intestinal transplant.

This clone was observed a single time. The chain links TRBV7-6 to TRBJ2-2; 8 bases are a match to TRBD2. With 0 bases clipped from V and 3 bases from J, the junction kept 6 bases outside the gene matches. From germline, CDR1 is SGHVS and CDR2 FNYEAQ. The CDR3 totals 17 residues. The CDR3 DNA sequence: TGTGCCAGCAGCTTAGCTGGAACTAGCGGATACACCGGGGAGCTGTTTTTT. Amino acid sequence: CASSLAGTSGYTGELFF.

This chain joins TRBV2 and TRBJ2-3; tentatively, D is TRBD2 (5 bases). This CDR3 has 13 amino acids. V lost 10 bases and J lost 0, with 11 bases in between. From germline, CDR1 is SNHLY and CDR2 FYNNEI. The CDR3 region is CATEAESTDTQYF. CDR3 DNA sequence: TGTGCCACGGAAGCGGAAAGCACAGATACGCAGTATTTT.

The chain employs TRBV7-9 and TRBJ1-1, with 7 bases that match TRBD1. This CDR3 is built from 14 residues. Trimming removed 2 bases from V and 4 bases from J; junction bases left unmatched: 4. Germline V CDR1 and CDR2: SEHNR, FQNEAQ (reference sequence). CDR3 in amino acids: CASSLPTGTTEAFF. The CDR3 DNA sequence: TGTGCCAGCAGCTTACCGACAGGGACCACTGAAGCTTTCTTT. Looking up the rest from reference TRBV7-9 and TRBJ1-1 gives the full variable domain: DTGVSQNPRHKITKRGQNVTFRCDPISEHNRLYWYRQTLGQGPEFLTYFQNEAQLEKSRLLSDRFSAERPKGSFSTLEIQRTEQGDSAMYLCASSLPTGTTEAFFGQGTRLTVV.

Here the CDR3 reads CASSLAQVPYEQYF. CDR3 nucleotides: TGCGCCAGCAGCTTGGCCCAGGTTCCCTACGAGCAGTACTTC. V usage is TRBV5-1 and J usage is TRBJ2-7; D ambiguous. The V and J ends lost 0 bases and 2 bases respectively, with 9 bases between them. Per the germline V gene, CDR1 is SGHRS and CDR2 is YFSETQ. The CDR3 spans 14 residues.

This clone has a handful of counts. This chain uses TRBV5-4 with TRBJ2-5; D uncertain. CDR1 and CDR2 (germline): SGHNT, YYREEE (reference sequence). The CDR3 contains 13 residues. Trimming took 2 bases from V and 9 from J, leaving 14 bases between them. The CDR3 protein is CASSLGLHGAQYF. The CDR3 DNA is TGTGCCAGCAGCTTAGGGCTTCATGGCGCCCAGTACTTC.

The chain has TRBV5-1 and TRBJ1-6; D is possibly TRBD1 (6 bases). Per germline, CDR1 SGHRS and CDR2 YFSETQ. Trimming pared 0 bases from V and 6 bases from J, leaving 7 bases between. The CDR3 spans 14 residues. The CDR3 here is CASSLVTGNSPLHF. The CDR3 DNA follows: TGCGCCAGCAGCTTGGTGACAGGTAATTCACCCCTCCACTTT.

V gene TRBV12-5 combines with J gene TRBJ2-3; no clear D gene. The germline V gene has CDR1 LGHNT and CDR2 FRNRAP. The CDR3 extends over 13 amino acids. The germline V and J ends were trimmed by 7 bases and 2 bases, with 10 bases remaining between them. The CDR3, as DNA: TGTGCTAGTGCCCTCAAATACACAGATACGCAGTATTTT. Its translation is CASALKYTDTQYF.

V gene TRBV7-2 combines with J gene TRBJ2-7, with 8 bases identical to TRBD1. The germline CDR1 and CDR2 sequences are SGHTA and FQGNSA. Losses at the gene ends were 4 bases for V and 3 bases for J; bases not matched to a gene: 5. The CDR3 extends over 14 amino acids. CDR3 bases: TGTGCCAGCAGCTCGGACAGGGAGTACTACGAGCAGTACTTC. Translating gives CASSSDREYYEQYF.

The chain is built from TRBV5-1 and TRBJ2-7, with 10 nucleotides matching TRBD1. The CDR3 runs 14 residues. The germline V gene encodes CDR1 SGHRS and CDR2 YFSETQ. The V and J ends lost 4 bases and 4 bases, in that order; junction bases with no gene match: 5. The DNA for the CDR3 is TGCGCCAGCAGCCGGGACAGGGGAATATACGAGCAGTACTTC. This encodes CASSRDRGIYEQYF.

In its sample, this clone was seen once. CDR3 coding DNA: TGTGCCAGCAGCTCCAAAGACAGGGGTGAAGTTCAGCCCCAGCATTTT. Translation gives CASSSKDRGEVQPQHF. The rearrangement joins TRBV7-9 to TRBJ1-5; the match to TRBD1 covers 8 bases. Germline CDR1 is SEHNR and CDR2 is FQNEAQ (reference sequence). The CDR3 has 16 amino acids. V trimming: 4 bases; J trimming: 6 bases; junction bases outside the gene matches: 11.

The CDR3 protein is CASSWSGSVTGELFF. The CDR3 region has the DNA TGTGCCAGCAGTTGGTCAGGAAGTGTCACCGGGGAGCTGTTTTTT. The chain recombines TRBV27 with TRBJ2-2, with D unresolved. The ends were cut back, 4 bases at V and 4 bases at J, with 13 bases in the middle. This CDR3 is 15 amino acids long. Germline CDR1 reads MNHEY; CDR2 reads SMNVEV (reference sequence).

The chain links TRBV19 to TRBJ1-5; D ambiguous. In germline, CDR1 is LNHDA, CDR2 SQIVND (reference sequence). CDR3 length: 15 residues. Trimming took 6 bases from V and 0 from J, leaving 12 bases between them. CDR3 amino acids: CASRTRRASNQPQHF. The CDR3 nucleotides are TGTGCCAGTAGAACTCGGCGGGCTAGCAATCAGCCCCAGCATTTT. The variable domain in full, completed from reference TRBV19 and TRBJ1-5, reads DGGITQSPKYLFRKEGQNVTLSCEQNLNHDAMYWYRQDPGQGLRLIYYSQIVNDFQKGDIAEGYSVSREKKESFPLTVTSAQKNPTAFYLCASRTRRASNQPQHFGDGTRLSIL.

The chain links TRBV6-6 to TRBJ2-4; no reliable D call. Trimming shortened V by 2 bases and J by 6 bases, and 11 bases separated the two germline ends. This CDR3 is 14 amino acids long. Germline-derived CDR1 and CDR2 are MNHNY and SVGAGI (reference sequence). CDR3 region: CASSYTPGRNIQYF. For the CDR3, the DNA is TGTGCCAGCAGTTACACCCCGGGCAGAAACATTCAGTACTTC.

In this sample, this clone turned up once. The chain couples TRBV18 to TRBJ1-1; 8 bases align to TRBD1. Trimming took 5 bases from V and 1 from J; bases not matched to a gene: 3. From germline, CDR1 is KGHSH and CDR2 LQKENI. The CDR3 length is 14 residues. The CDR3 DNA is TGTGCCAGCTCAGTGCAGGGGGCGAACACTGAAGCTTTCTTT. This translates into CASSVQGANTEAFF.

Of note for this clone: This CDR3 is also generated by other DNA sequences in the sample. The genes are TRBV6-5 and TRBJ2-1; 8 positions match TRBD2. Germline CDR1 is MNHEY and CDR2 is SVGAGI. The CDR3 runs 15 residues. V lost 3 bases and J lost 3; bases outside the gene matches: 4. The CDR3 DNA follows: TGTGCCAGCAGTTATGCGGGGGGCGTCTACAATGAGCAGTTCTTC. Protein: CASSYAGGVYNEQFF.

The rearrangement joins TRBV6-5 to TRBJ1-4; 9 nucleotides align to TRBD1. The length of the CDR3 is 16 residues. J was trimmed by 8 bases and V by 0 bases; bases with no gene match: 7. Germline values: CDR1 MNHEY, CDR2 SVGAGI. Here the CDR3 DNA reads TGTGCCAGCAGTTACTCTGTACAGGGGGCTGGCGAAAAACTGTTTTTT. The encoded protein is CASSYSVQGAGEKLFF.

This chain joins TRBV27 and TRBJ2-6; D might be TRBD1 or TRBD2, each matching 7 bases. CDR1 is MNHEY and CDR2 is SMNVEV in the germline V gene (reference sequence). V was cut by 2 bases and J by 0 bases, with 20 bases left in between. The CDR3 totals 20 residues. CDR3 sequence: CASSLKGLGRGPSGANVLTF. The CDR3 coding sequence is TGTGCCAGCAGTTTAAAAGGTCTTGGGAGGGGGCCCTCTGGGGCCAACGTCCTGACTTTC.

The V call is TRBV18, the J call TRBJ1-6; D may be TRBD1 (6 bases). Trimming removed 3 bases from V and 6 bases from J, with 18 bases in between. From germline, CDR1 is KGHSH and CDR2 LQKENI. This CDR3 is 17 amino acids long. This chain's CDR3 is CASSPEGRGAGNSPLHF. CDR3 DNA sequence: TGTGCCAGCTCACCGGAAGGCCGGGGGGCTGGTAATTCACCCCTCCACTTT.

This clone appeared a few times. The chain has TRBV7-9 and TRBJ1-1; D call uncertain. V gave up 5 bases and J gave up 6 bases, with 16 bases separating them. Germline assignment: CDR1 SEHNR and CDR2 FQNEAQ (reference sequence). The length of the CDR3 is 14 residues. The CDR3 sequence is CASSTGDPGSEAFF. CDR3 sequence (DNA): TGTGCCAGCAGCACGGGTGACCCGGGATCTGAAGCTTTCTTT.

V is TRBV4-2 and J is TRBJ2-3; a possible D gene is TRBD1 (8 bases). Germline assignment: CDR1 LGHNA and CDR2 YNFKEQ. The CDR3 sequence is 19 residues long. The V gene lost 3 bases and the J gene lost 3 bases, with 25 bases spanning the gap. Written as DNA, the CDR3 is TGTGCCAGCAGCCAGAGGGGGGGGTCGCACAGGGGGGCGACAGATACGCAGTATTTT. As protein: CASSQRGGSHRGATDTQYF.

This clone has more than one count but fewer than ten. This sequence joins TRBV19 and TRBJ1-1; D uncertain. Germline V gene data show CDR1 as LNHDA and CDR2 as SQIVND (reference sequence). V lost 4 bases and J lost 4, with 10 bases in between. CDR3 length: 13 residues. Here the CDR3 reads CASSKTMFTEAFF. The CDR3 DNA is TGTGCCAGTAGTAAGACCATGTTCACTGAAGCTTTCTTT.

The CDR3 is CATSRGTGSVQPQHF. Here the CDR3 DNA reads TGTGCCACCAGCAGAGGGACAGGGAGTGTCCAGCCCCAGCATTTT. The V call is TRBV15, the J call TRBJ1-5, with TRBD1 matching 8 bases. CDR3 length: 15 residues. The germline gives CDR1 LNHNV, CDR2 YYDKDF (reference sequence). V was pared by 1 base and J by 7 bases, with 6 bases of the junction left unmatched.

The rearrangement uses TRBV4-2 and TRBJ2-3; TRBD1 aligns across 10 bases. Germline V gives CDR1 LGHNA, CDR2 YNFKEQ. J lost 8 bases, V lost 2 bases, and 13 bases had no gene match. This CDR3 contains 17 residues. The CDR3 DNA reads TGTGCCAGCAGCCAACCCATTCGACAGGGGGCGTGGGGTACGCAGTATTTT. This codes for CASSQPIRQGAWGTQYF.

The J gene is TRBJ2-6, the V gene TRBV9; D is unclear. Trimming pared 3 bases from V and 0 bases from J, leaving 10 bases between. The CDR3 length is 16 residues. Germline loops: CDR1 SGDLS, CDR2 YYNGEE. The CDR3 DNA follows: TGTGCCAGCAGCGCTCAACCCGGCTCTGGGGCCAACGTCCTGACTTTC. Its protein is CASSAQPGSGANVLTF.

The chain couples TRBV5-1 to TRBJ1-3; 8 bases agree with TRBD1. Germline assignment: CDR1 SGHRS and CDR2 YFSETQ. V shed 4 bases, J shed 2 bases, and the junction held 5 bases outside the gene matches. CDR3 length: 15 amino acids. CDR3 DNA sequence: TGCGCCAGCAGCCCACAGGGGGACACTGGAAACACCATATATTTT. Amino acids: CASSPQGDTGNTIYF.

This clone was found a few times. V and J are TRBV10-3 and TRBJ1-2, with D possibly being TRBD1 (6 bases). This CDR3 has 15 residues. The germline CDR1 and CDR2 sequences are ENHRY and SYGVKD. V shed 3 bases and J shed 4 bases, with 15 bases lying between them. The CDR3 reads CAISDGQLTGYGYTF. The DNA of the CDR3 is TGTGCCATCAGTGACGGACAGCTGACGGGCTATGGCTACACCTTC.

The V call is TRBV10-1, the J call TRBJ2-3, with 8 bases identical to TRBD2. Looked up from germline, CDR1 is WNHNN and CDR2 is SYGVQD (reference sequence). The CDR3 has 15 amino acids. With V trimmed by 4 bases and J by 6 bases, 9 bases remained unmatched. CDR3 DNA sequence: TGCGCCAGCAGTGGTAGCGGGAATGTGGTTGATACGCAGTATTTT. It is translated as CASSGSGNVVDTQYF.

As regards this clone: The junction departs from the called germline gene at one end, perhaps through a read error. The V gene is TRBV7-6, the J gene TRBJ2-5, with unresolved D. The CDR3 is 11 residues long. The germline CDR1 and CDR2 sequences are SGHVS and FNYEAQ. The CDR3 reads CDTHIQETQYF. The CDR3, as DNA: TGCGACACACATATTCAAGAGACCCAGTACTTC.